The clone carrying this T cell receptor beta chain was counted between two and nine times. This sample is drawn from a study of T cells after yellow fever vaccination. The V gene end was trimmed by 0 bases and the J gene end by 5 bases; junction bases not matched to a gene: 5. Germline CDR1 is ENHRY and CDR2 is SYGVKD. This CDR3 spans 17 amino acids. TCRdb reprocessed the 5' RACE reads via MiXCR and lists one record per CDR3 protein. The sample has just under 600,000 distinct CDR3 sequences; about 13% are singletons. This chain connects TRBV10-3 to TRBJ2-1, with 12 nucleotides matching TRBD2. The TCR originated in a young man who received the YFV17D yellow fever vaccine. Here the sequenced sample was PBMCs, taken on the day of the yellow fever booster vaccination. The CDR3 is CAISESTGLAGHNEQFF. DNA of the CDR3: TGTGCCATCAGTGAGTCAACGGGACTAGCGGGCCACAATGAGCAGTTCTTC.